What follows are 6 T cell receptor beta chains derived from one specimen sequenced in a study of OX40 agonist ivuxolimab in advanced cancers. The repertoire was sequenced with immunoSEQ multiplex PCR; TCRdb's copy has only in-frame clones and lacks some. The sample includes roughly 80,000 clones, 86% of them seen just once. The material was CD4+ or CD8+ T cells sorted from blood, obtained in a trial of the OX40 agonist ivuxolimab. These receptors originate from an adult with an advanced solid tumor such as melanoma, head and neck, liver or kidney cancer.

V and J are TRBV30 and TRBJ1-5, with TRBD1 as a possible D gene (5 bases). The germline V and J ends were trimmed by 2 bases and 4 bases, with 9 bases remaining between them. CDR1 and CDR2 (germline): GTSNPN, SVGIG (reference sequence). This CDR3 has 13 amino acids. As DNA, the CDR3 is TGTGCCTGGAGTTGGGGACCTAATCAGCCCCAGCATTTT. Its protein product is CAWSWGPNQPQHF.

The V and J genes are TRBV5-1 and TRBJ2-2, with 7 bases fitting TRBD1. The CDR3 runs 15 residues. Germline-derived CDR1 and CDR2 are SGHRS and YFSETQ. J gave up 0 bases and V 4 bases, and 3 bases lay outside the gene matches. The CDR3 coding sequence is TGCGCCAGCAGCACCGGACAGGCGAACACCGGGGAGCTGTTTTTT. Residues: CASSTGQANTGELFF.

This clone was observed a single time. This sequence joins TRBV6-1 and TRBJ1-1; 7 positions match TRBD1. V lost 5 bases, J lost 3 bases, and 3 bases stayed unmatched. In germline, CDR1 is MNHNS, CDR2 SASEGT. This CDR3 spans 13 amino acids. CDR3 in amino acids: CASSQGVHTEAFF. Here the CDR3 DNA reads TGTGCCAGCAGTCAGGGGGTTCACACTGAAGCTTTCTTT.

A word on this clone: The junction departs from the called germline gene at one end, perhaps through a read error. V gene TRBV6-6 combines with J gene TRBJ2-1; D perhaps matches TRBD2 (5 bases). The CDR3 extends over 13 amino acids. CDR1 MNHNY and CDR2 SVGAGI come from the germline V gene (reference sequence). The CDR3 spells CASTYGDYNEQFF. The DNA for the CDR3 is TGTGCCAGCACTTACGGGGACTACAATGAGCAGTTCTTC.

To note about this clone: Relative to the germline gene, one junction end is altered; a read error may explain this. The chain carries TRBV6-5 and TRBJ1-3; maybe TRBD1 (5 bases). The germline V gene has CDR1 MNHEY and CDR2 SVGAGI. This CDR3 comprises 13 residues. The CDR3 DNA follows: TGTGCCGGCAGGGACCCTTCTGGAAACACCATATATTTT. Encoded protein: CAGRDPSGNTIYF.

The chain joins TRBV11-1 to TRBJ1-1; the D gene is possibly TRBD1 (6 bases). Germline V gene lookup returns CDR1 SGHAT and CDR2 FQDESV (reference sequence). This CDR3 spans 15 amino acids. With 5 bases removed from V and 1 base from J, the gap between germline ends came to 14 bases. CDR3 sequence: CASSIWTASNTEAFF. DNA for the CDR3: TGTGCCAGCAGCATATGGACAGCCTCGAACACTGAAGCTTTCTTT.